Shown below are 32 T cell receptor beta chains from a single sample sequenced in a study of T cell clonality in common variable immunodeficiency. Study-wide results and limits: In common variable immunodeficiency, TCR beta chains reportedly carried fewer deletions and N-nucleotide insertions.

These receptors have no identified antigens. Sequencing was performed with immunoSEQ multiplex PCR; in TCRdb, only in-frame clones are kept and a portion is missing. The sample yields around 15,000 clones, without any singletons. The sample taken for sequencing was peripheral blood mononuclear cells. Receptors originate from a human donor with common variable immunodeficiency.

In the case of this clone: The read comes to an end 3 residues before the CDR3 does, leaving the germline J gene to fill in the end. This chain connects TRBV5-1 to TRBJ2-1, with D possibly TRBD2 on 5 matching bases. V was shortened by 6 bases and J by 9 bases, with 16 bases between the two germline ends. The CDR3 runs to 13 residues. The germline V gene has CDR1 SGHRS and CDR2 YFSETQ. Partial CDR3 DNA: TGCGCCAGCACTCCTCACCTAGCAGGTGAG. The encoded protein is CASTPHLAGE. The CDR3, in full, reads CASTPHLAGEQFF. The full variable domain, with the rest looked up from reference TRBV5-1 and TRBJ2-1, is KAGVTQTPRYLIKTRGQQVTLSCSPISGHRSVSWYQQTPGQGLQFLFEYFSETQRNKGNFPGRFSGRQFSNSRSEMNVSTLELGDSALYLCASTPHLAGEQFFGPGTRLTVL.

The CDR3 protein is CASSFMDRGLNEQFF. CDR3 DNA (partial): TGCGCCAGCAGCTTTATGGACAGGGGGCTCAATGAG. The chain uses TRBV5-1 and TRBJ2-1; 11 bases match TRBD1. The observed sequence ends 3 residues before the CDR3 terminus, with the missing tail filled in from the germline J gene. This CDR3 has 15 residues. V was clipped by 2 bases and J by 6 bases; unmatched bases: 4. Germline V gene lookup returns CDR1 SGHRS and CDR2 YFSETQ.

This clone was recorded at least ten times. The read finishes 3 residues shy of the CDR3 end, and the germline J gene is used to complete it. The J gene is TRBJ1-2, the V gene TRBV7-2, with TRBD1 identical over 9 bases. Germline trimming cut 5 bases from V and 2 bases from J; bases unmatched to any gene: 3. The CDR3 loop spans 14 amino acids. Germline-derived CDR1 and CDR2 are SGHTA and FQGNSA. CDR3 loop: CASSTDRGNYGYTF. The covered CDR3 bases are TGTGCCAGCAGCACCGACAGGGGGAACTATGGC. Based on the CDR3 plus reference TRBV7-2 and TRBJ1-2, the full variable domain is GAGVSQSPSNKVTEKGKDVELRCDPISGHTALYWYRQSLGQGLEFLIYFQGNSAPDKSGLPSDRFSAERTGGSVSTLTIQRTQQEDSAVYLCASSTDRGNYGYTFGSGTRLTVV.

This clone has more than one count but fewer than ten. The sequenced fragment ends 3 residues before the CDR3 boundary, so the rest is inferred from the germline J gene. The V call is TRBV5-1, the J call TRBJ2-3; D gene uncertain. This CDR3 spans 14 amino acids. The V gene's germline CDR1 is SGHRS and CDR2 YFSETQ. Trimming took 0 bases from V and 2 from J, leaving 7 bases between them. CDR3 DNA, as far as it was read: TGCGCCAGCAGCTTGGGATTAGCCACAGATACG. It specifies CASSLGLATDT. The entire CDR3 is CASSLGLATDTQYF.

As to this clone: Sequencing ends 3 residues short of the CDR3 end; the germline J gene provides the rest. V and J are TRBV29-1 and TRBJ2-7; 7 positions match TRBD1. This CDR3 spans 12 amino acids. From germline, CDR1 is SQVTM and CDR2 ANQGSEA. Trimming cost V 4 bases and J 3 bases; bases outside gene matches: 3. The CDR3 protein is CSVVGTVYEQYF. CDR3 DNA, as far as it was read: TGCAGCGTTGTAGGGACAGTCTACGAG.

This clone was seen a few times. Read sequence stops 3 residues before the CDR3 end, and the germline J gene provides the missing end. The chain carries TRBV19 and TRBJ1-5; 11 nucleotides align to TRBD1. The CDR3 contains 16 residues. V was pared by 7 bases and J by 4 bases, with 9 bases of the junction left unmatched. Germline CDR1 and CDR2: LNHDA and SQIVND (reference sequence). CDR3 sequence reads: CASTGLGQGVNQPQHF. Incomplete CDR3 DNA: TGTGCCAGTACCGGACTGGGACAGGGGGTTAATCAGCCC.

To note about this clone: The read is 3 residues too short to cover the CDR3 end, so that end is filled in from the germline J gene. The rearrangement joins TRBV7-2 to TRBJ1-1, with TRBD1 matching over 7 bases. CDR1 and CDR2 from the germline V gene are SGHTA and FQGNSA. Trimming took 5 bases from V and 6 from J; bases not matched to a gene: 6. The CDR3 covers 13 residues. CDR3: CASSPRGFAEAFF. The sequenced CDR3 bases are TGTGCCAGCAGCCCCAGGGGGTTTGCTGAA.

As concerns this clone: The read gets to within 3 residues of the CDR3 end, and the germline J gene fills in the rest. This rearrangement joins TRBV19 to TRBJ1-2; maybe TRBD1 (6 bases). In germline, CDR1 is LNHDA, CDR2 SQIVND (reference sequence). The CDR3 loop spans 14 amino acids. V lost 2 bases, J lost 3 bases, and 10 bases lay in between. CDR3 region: CASSISQGDYGYTF. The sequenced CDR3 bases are TGTGCCAGTAGTATATCACAGGGCGACTATGGC.

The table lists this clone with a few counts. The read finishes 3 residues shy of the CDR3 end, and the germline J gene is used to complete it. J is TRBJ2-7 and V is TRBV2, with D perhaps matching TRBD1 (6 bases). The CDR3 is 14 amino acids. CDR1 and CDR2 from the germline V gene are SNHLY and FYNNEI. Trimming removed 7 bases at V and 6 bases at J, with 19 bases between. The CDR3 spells CASIKGDQGSEQYF. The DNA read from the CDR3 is TGTGCCAGCATTAAGGGGGACCAGGGATCCGAG.

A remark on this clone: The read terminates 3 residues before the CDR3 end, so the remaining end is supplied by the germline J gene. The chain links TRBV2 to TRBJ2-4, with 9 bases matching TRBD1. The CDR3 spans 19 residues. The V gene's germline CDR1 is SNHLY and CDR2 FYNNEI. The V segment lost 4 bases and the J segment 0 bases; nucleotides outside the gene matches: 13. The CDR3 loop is CASSVSGTGFVIAKNIQYF. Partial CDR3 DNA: TGTGCCAGCAGTGTATCCGGGACAGGGTTTGTGATAGCCAAAAACATT.

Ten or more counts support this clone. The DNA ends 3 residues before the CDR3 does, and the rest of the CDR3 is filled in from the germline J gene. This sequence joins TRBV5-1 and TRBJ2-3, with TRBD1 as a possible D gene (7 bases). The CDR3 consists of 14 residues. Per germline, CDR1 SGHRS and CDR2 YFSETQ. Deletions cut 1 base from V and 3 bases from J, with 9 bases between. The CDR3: CASSLQGGTDTQYF. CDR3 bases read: TGCGCCAGCAGCTTGCAGGGGGGTACAGATACG.

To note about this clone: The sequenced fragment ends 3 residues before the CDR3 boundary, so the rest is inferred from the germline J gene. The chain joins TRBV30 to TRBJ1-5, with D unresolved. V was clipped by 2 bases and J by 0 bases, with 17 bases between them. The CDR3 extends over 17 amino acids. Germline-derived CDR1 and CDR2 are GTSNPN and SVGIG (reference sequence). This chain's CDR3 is CAWSSRTSQYSNQPQHF. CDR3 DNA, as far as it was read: TGTGCCTGGAGTTCGCGTACGTCACAGTATAGCAATCAGCCC.

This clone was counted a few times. The CDR3 bases that were read are TGTGCCAGCAGCTTAACACTAGCGAAATACAATGAG. Its protein is CASSLTLAKYNE. The full CDR3 sequence reads CASSLTLAKYNEQFF. This chain links TRBV7-3 with TRBJ2-1; TRBD2 matches 7 bases. The read is 3 residues too short to cover the CDR3 end, so that end is filled in from the germline J gene. V lost 0 bases to trimming and J lost 4 bases; unmatched junction nucleotides: 3. This CDR3 has 15 residues. Looked up from germline, CDR1 is SGHTA and CDR2 is FQGTGA.

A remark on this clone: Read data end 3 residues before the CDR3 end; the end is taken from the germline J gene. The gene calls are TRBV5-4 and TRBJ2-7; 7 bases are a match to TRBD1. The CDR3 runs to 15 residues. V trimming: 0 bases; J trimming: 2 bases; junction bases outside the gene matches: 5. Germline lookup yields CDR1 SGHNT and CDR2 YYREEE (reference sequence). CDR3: CASSLGGQGAYEQYF. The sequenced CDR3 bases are TGTGCCAGCAGCTTGGGGGGGCAGGGGGCCTACGAG. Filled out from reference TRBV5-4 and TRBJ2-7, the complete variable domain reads ETGVTQSPTHLIKTRGQQVTLRCSSQSGHNTVSWYQQALGQGPQFIFQYYREEENGRGNFPPRFSGLQFPNYSSELNVNALELDDSALYLCASSLGGQGAYEQYFGPGTRLTVT.

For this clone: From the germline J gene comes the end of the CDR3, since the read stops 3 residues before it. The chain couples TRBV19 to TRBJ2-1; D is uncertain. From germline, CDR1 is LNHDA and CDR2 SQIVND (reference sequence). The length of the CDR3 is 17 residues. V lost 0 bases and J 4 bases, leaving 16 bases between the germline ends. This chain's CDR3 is CASSIDPAVAAYNEQFF. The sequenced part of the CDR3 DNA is TGTGCCAGTAGTATAGATCCTGCAGTGGCCGCATACAATGAG.

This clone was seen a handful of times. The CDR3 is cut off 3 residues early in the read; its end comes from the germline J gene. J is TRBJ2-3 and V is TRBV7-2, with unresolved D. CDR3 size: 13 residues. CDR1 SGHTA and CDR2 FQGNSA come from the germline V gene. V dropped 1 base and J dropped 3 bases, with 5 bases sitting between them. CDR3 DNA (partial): TGTGCCAGCAGCTTAGGTGTAACAGATACG. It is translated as CASSLGVTDT. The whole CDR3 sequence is CASSLGVTDTQYF. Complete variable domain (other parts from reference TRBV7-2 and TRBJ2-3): GAGVSQSPSNKVTEKGKDVELRCDPISGHTALYWYRQSLGQGLEFLIYFQGNSAPDKSGLPSDRFSAERTGGSVSTLTIQRTQQEDSAVYLCASSLGVTDTQYFGPGTRLTVL.

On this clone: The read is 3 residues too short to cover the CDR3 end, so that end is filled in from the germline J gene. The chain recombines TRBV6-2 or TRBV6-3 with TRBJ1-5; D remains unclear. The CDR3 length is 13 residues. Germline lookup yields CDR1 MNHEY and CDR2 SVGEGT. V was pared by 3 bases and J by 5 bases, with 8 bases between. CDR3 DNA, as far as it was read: TGTGCCAGCAGTTATGGGCGTTATCAGCCC. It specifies CASSYGRYQP. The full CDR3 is CASSYGRYQPQHF.

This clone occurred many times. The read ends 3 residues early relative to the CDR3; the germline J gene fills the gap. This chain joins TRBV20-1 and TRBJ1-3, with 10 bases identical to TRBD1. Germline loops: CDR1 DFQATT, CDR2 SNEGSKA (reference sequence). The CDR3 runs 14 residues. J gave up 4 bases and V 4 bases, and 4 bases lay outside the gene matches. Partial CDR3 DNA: TGCAGTGCTACGGGACAGGGGTTAGGAAACACC. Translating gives CSATGQGLGNT. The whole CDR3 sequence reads CSATGQGLGNTIYF.

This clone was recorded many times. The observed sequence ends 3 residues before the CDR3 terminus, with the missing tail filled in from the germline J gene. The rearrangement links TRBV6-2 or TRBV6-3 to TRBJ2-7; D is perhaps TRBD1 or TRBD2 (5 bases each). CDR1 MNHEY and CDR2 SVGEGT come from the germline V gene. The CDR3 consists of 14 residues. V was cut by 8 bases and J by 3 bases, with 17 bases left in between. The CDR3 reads CASVQGDFLYEQYF. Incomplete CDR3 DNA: TGTGCCAGCGTGCAGGGAGACTTCCTCTACGAG.

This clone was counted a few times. CDR3 DNA, as far as it was read: TGTGCCAGCAGCTTTAGGGGGTGGGCTGAA. Amino acid sequence: CASSFRGWAE. The CDR3 in full is CASSFRGWAEAFF. The chain uses TRBV7-6 and TRBJ1-1; perhaps TRBD1 as D (6 bases). Sequencing ends 3 residues short of the CDR3 end; the germline J gene provides the rest. The CDR3 is made up of 13 amino acids. CDR1 is SGHVS, CDR2 FNYEAQ, per germline. Trimming took 3 bases from V and 6 from J, leaving 11 bases between them.

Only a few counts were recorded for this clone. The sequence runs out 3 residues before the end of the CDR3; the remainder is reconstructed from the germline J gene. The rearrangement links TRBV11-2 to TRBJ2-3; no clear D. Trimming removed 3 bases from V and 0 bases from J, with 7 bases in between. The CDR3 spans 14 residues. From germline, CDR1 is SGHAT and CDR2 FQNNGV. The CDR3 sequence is CASSFFSSTDTQYF. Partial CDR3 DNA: TGTGCCAGCAGCTTTTTTAGTAGCACAGATACG.

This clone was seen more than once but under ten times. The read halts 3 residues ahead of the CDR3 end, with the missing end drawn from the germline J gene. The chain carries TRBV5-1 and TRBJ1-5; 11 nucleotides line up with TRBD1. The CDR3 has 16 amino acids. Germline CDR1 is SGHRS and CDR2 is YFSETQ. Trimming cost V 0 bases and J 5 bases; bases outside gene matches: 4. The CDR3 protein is CASSLGTGGFYQPQHF. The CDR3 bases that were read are TGCGCCAGCAGCTTGGGGACAGGGGGCTTTTATCAGCCC.

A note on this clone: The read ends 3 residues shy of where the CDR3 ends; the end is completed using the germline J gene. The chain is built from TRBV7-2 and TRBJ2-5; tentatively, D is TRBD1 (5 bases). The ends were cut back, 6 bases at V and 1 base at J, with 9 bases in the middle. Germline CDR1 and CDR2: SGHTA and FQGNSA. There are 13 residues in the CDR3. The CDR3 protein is CASSTGPQETQYF. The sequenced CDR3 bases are TGTGCCAGCAGTACAGGACCCCAAGAGACC.

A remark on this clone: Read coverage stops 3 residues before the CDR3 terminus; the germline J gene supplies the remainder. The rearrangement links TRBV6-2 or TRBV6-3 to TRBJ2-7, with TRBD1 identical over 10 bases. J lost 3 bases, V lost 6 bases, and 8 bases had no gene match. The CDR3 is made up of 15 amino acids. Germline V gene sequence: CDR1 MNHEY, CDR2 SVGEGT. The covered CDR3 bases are TGTGCCAGCAGACATCCGGGACAGGGGAACTACGAG. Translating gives CASRHPGQGNYE. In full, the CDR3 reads CASRHPGQGNYEQYF.

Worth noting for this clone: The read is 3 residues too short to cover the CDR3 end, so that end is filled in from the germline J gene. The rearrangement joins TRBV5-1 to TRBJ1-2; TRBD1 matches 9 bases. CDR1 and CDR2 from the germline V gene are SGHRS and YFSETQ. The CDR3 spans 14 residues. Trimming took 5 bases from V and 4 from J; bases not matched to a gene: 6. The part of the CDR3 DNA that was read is TGCGCCAGCAGGGAGACGACAGGGGGCTATGGC. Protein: CASRETTGGYG. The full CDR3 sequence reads CASRETTGGYGYTF.

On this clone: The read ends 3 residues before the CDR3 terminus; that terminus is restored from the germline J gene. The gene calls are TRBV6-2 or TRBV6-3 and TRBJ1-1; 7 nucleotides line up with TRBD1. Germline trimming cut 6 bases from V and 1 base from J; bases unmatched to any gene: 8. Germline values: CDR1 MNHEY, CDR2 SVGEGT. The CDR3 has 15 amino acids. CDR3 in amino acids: CASSHDRVGNTEAFF. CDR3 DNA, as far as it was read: TGTGCCAGCAGCCACGACAGGGTTGGGAACACTGAA.

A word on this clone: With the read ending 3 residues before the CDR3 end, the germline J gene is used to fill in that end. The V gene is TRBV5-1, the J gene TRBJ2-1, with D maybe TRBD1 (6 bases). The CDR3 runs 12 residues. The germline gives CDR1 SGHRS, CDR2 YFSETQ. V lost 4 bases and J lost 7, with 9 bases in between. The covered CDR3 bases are TGCGCCAGCAGCACTCAGGGGAATGAG. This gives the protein CASSTQGNE. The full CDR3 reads CASSTQGNEQFF.

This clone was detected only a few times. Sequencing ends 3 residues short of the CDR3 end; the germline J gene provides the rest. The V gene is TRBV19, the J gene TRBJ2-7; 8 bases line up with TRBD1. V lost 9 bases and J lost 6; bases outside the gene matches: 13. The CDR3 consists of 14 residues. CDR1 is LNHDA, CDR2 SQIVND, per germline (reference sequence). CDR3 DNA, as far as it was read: TGTGCCAGCCAAAGAGGAACAGGGGGAGGCGAG. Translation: CASQRGTGGGE. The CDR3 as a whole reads CASQRGTGGGEQYF.

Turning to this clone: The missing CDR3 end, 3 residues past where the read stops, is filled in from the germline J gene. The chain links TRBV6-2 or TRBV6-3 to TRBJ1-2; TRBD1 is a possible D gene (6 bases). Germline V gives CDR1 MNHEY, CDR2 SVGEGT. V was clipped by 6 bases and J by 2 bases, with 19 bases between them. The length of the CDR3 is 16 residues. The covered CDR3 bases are TGTGCCAGCAGCCACTTTCGGACAGCGGAGAACTATGGC. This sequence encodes CASSHFRTAENYG. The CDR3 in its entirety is CASSHFRTAENYGYTF.

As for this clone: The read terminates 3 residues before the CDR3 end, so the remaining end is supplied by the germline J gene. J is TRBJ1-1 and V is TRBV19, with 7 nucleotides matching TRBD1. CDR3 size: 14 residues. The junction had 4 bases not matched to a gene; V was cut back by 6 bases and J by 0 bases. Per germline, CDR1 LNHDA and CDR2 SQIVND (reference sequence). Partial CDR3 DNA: TGTGCCAGTAGACCGGGACAGATGAACACTGAA. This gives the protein CASRPGQMNTE. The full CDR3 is CASRPGQMNTEAFF.

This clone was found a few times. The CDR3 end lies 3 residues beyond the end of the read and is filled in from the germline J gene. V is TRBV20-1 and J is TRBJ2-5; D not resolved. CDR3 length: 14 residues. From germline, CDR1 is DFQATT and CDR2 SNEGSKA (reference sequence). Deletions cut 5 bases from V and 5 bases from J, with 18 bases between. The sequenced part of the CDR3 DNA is TGCAGTGCTCCAGACCCCGTGGGCTGGGAGACC. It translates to CSAPDPVGWET. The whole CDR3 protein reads CSAPDPVGWETQYF.

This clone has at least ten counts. The CDR3 loop is CASSPRTDSYNEQFF. Partial CDR3 DNA: TGTGCCAGCTCACCACGGACAGACTCCTACAATGAG. The rearrangement uses TRBV18 and TRBJ2-1; D may be TRBD1 (6 bases). The read falls 3 residues short of the CDR3 end, and the missing part is taken from the germline J gene. Germline assignment: CDR1 KGHSH and CDR2 LQKENI. Deletions cut 1 base from V and 0 bases from J, with 7 bases between. The CDR3 covers 15 residues.